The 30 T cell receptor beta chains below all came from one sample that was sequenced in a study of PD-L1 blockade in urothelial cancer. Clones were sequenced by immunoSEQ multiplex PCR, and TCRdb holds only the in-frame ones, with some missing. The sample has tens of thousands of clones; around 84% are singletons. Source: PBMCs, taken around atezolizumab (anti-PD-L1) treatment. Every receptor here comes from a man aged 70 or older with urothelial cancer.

The CDR3, as DNA: TGTGCCAGCAGCGCCGGGACTGCCCGAAATGAAAAACTGTTTTTT. This sequence encodes CASSAGTARNEKLFF. The chain recombines TRBV9 with TRBJ1-4, with a possible D match to TRBD1 (5 bases). The CDR3 sequence is 15 residues long. Germline CDR1 reads SGDLS; CDR2 reads YYNGEE. V shed 3 bases and J shed 5 bases, with 14 bases lying between them.

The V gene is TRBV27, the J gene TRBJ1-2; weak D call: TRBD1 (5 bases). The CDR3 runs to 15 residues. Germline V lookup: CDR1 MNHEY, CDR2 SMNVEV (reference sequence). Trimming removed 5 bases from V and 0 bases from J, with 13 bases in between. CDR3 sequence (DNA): TGTGCCAGCAGTGTGAACAGGTTGGCTAACTATGGCTACACCTTC. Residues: CASSVNRLANYGYTF.

CDR3 nucleotides: TGTGCCAGCAGCGTCCGCGGGGAGGCCTACAATGAGCAGTTCTTC. It encodes CASSVRGEAYNEQFF. This chain joins TRBV9 and TRBJ2-1; D is perhaps TRBD2 (6 bases). V gave up 2 bases and J gave up 2 bases, with 11 bases separating them. CDR3 size: 15 residues. Germline V gene data show CDR1 as SGDLS and CDR2 as YYNGEE. The full variable domain, its missing parts supplied by reference TRBV9 and TRBJ2-1, is DSGVTQTPKHLITATGQRVTLRCSPRSGDLSVYWYQQSLDQGLQFLIQYYNGEERAKGNILERFSAQQFPDLHSELNLSSLELGDSALYFCASSVRGEAYNEQFFGPGTRLTVL.

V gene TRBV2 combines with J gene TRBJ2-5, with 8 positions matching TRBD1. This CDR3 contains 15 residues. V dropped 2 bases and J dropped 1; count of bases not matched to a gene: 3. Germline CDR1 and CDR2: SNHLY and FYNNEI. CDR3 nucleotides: TGTGCCAGCAGTGAACCGGACAGGGCCCAAGAGACCCAGTACTTC. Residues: CASSEPDRAQETQYF.

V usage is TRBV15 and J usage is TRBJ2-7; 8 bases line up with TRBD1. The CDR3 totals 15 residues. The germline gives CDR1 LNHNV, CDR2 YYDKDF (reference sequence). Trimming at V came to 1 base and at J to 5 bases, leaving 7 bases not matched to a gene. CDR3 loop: CATSRAGQGSNEQYF. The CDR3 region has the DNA TGTGCCACCAGCAGAGCAGGACAGGGTTCGAACGAGCAGTACTTC.

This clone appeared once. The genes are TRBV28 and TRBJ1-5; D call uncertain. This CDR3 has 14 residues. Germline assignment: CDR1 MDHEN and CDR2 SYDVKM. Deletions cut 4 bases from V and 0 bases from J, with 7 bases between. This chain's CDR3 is CASSWGGSNQPQHF. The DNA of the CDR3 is TGTGCCAGCAGTTGGGGAGGTAGCAATCAGCCCCAGCATTTT.

CDR3 protein: CSVEGGTATYNEQFF. The CDR3 DNA is TGCAGCGTTGAAGGCGGGACTGCAACCTACAATGAGCAGTTCTTC. The chain combines TRBV29-1 with TRBJ2-1, with a possible D match to TRBD2 (6 bases). CDR3 length equals 15 residues. Germline V gene data show CDR1 as SQVTM and CDR2 as ANQGSEA. V was cut by 1 base and J by 2 bases, with 12 bases left in between.

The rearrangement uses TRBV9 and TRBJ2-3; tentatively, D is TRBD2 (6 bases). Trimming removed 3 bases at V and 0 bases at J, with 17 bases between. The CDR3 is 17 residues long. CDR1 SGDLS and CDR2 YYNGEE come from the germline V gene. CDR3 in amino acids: CASSGTGTLKSTDTQYF. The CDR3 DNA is TGTGCCAGCAGCGGAACCGGGACTTTGAAGAGCACAGATACGCAGTATTTT.

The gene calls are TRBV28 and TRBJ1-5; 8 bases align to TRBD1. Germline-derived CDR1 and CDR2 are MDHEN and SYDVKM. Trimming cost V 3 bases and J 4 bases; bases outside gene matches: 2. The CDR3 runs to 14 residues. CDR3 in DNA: TGTGCCAGCAGTTTGGACAGGGTAAATCAGCCCCAGCATTTT. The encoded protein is CASSLDRVNQPQHF.

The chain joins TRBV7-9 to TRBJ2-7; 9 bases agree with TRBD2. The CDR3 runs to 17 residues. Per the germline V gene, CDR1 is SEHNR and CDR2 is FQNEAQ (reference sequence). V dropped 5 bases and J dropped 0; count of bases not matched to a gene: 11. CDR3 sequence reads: CASSPSGLAGFSYEQYF. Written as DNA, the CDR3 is TGTGCCAGCAGCCCAAGCGGCCTAGCGGGGTTCTCCTACGAGCAGTACTTC.

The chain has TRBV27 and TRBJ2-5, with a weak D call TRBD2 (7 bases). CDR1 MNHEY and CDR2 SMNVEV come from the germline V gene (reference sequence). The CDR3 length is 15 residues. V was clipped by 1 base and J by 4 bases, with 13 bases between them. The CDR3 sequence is CASSLWGRGIETQYF. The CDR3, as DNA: TGTGCCAGCAGTTTATGGGGGAGGGGGATAGAGACCCAGTACTTC.

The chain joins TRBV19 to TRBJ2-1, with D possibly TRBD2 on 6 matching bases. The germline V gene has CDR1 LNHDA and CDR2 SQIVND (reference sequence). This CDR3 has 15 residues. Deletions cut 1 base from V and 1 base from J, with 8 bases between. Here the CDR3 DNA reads TGTGCCAGTAGTATAGCCCGGGGGTCCTACAATGAGCAGTTCTTC. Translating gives CASSIARGSYNEQFF.

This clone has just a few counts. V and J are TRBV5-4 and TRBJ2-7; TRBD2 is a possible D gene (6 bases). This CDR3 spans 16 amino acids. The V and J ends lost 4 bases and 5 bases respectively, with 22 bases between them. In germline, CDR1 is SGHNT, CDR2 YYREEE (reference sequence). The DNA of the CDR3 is TGTGCCAGCAGCCTCGGGAGTACCGACGTGAGGGACGAGCAGTACTTC. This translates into CASSLGSTDVRDEQYF.

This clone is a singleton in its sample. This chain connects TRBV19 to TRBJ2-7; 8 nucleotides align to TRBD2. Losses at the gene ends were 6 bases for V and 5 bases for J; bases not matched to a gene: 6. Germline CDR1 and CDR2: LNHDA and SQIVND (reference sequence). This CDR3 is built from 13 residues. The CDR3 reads CASRTSGSHEQYF. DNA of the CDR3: TGTGCCAGTAGAACTAGCGGATCTCACGAGCAGTACTTC.

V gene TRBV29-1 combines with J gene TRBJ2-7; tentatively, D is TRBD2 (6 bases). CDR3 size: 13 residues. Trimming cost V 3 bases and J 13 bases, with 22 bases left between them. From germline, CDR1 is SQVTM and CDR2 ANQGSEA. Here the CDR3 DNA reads TGCAGCGTTGATGGTGTAGTAGGAGGGAGTCAATACTTC. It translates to CSVDGVVGGSQYF.

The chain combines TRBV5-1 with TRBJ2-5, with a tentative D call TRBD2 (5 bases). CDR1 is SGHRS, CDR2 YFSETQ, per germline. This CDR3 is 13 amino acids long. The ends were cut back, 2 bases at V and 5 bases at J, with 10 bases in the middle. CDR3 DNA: TGCGCCAGCAGCTTTTCCGGGGTCGAGACCCAGTACTTC. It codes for CASSFSGVETQYF.

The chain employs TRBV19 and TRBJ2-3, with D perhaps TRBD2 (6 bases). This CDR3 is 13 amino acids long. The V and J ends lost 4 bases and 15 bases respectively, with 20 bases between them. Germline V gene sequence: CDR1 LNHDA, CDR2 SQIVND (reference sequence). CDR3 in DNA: TGTGCCAGTAGTAAAACCCGGGGGTCGATTATCTATTTT. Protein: CASSKTRGSIIYF.

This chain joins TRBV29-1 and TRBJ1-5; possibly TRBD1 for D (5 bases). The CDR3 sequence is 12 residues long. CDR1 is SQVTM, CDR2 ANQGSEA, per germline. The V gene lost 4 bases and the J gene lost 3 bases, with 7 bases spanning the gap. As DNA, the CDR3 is TGCAGCGTTGGGACACCCAATCAGCCCCAGCATTTT. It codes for CSVGTPNQPQHF.

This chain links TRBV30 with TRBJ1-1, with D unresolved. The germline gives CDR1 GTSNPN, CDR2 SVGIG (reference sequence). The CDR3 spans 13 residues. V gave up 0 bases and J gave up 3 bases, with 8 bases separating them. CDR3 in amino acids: CAWSVRRDTEAFF. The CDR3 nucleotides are TGTGCCTGGAGTGTAAGGAGGGACACTGAAGCTTTCTTT.

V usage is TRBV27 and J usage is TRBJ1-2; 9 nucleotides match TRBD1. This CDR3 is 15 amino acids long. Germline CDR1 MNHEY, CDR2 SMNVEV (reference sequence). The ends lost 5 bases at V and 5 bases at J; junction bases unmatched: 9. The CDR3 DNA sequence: TGTGCCAGCAGTCCTGACAGGGGGTCCTTATATGGCTACACCTTC. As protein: CASSPDRGSLYGYTF.

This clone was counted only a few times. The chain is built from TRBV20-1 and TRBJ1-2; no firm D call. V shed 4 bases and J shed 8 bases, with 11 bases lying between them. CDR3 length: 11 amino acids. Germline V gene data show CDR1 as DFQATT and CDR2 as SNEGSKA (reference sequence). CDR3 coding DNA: TGCAGTGCTACCTTCCCCGGGGGCTACACCTTC. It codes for CSATFPGGYTF.

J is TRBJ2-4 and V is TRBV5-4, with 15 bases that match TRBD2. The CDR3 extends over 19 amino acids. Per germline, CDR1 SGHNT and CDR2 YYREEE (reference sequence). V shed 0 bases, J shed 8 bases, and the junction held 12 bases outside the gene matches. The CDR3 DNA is TGTGCCAGCAGCTTGGTTTCTCCCGGGACTAGCGGGAGGCTATACATTCAGTACTTC. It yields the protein CASSLVSPGTSGRLYIQYF.

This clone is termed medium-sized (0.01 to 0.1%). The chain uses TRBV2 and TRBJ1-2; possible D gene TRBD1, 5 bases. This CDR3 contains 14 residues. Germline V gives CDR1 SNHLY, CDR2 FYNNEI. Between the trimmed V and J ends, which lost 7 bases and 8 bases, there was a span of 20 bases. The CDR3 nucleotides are TGTGCCAGCAACGTTGATCCAGGGATCGGCGGCTACACCTTC. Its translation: CASNVDPGIGGYTF.

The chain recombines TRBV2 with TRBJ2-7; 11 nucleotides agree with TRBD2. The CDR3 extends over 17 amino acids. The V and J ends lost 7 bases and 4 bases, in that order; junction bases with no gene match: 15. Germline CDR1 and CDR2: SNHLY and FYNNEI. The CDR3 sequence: CASTLGGSGRAGYEQYF. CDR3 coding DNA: TGTGCCAGCACCCTCGGGGGTAGCGGGAGGGCCGGGTACGAGCAGTACTTC.

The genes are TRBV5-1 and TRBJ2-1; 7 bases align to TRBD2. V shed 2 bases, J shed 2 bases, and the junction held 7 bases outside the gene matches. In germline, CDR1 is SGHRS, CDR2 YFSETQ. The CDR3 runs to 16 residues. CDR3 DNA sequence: TGCGCCAGCAGCTTCATCCTAGCGGAGGCCTACAATGAGCAGTTCTTC. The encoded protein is CASSFILAEAYNEQFF.

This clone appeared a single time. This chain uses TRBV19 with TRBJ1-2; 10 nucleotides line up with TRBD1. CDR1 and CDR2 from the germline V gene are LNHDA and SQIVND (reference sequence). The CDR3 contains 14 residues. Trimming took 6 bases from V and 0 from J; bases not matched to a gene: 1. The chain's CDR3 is CASRGQGANYGYTF. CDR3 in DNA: TGTGCCAGTAGAGGACAGGGGGCTAACTATGGCTACACCTTC.

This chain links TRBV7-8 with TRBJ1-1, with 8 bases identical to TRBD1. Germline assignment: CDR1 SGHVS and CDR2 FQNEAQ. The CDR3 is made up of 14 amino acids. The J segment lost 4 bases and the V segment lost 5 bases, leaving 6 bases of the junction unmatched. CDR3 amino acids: CASSPVDRVTEAFF. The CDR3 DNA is TGTGCCAGCAGCCCAGTGGACAGGGTCACTGAAGCTTTCTTT.

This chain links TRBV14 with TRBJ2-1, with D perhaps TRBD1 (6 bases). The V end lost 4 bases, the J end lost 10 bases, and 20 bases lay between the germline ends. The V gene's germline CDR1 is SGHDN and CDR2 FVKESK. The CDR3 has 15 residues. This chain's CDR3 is CASSRLQGTGGEQFF. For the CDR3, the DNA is TGTGCCAGCAGCCGCCTCCAGGGGACGGGTGGGGAGCAGTTCTTC.

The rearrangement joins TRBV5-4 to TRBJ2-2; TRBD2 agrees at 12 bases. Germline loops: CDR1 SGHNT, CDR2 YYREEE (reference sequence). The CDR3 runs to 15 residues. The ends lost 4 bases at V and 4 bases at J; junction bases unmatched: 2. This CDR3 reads CASSQTSGSTGELFF. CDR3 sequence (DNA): TGTGCCAGCAGCCAGACTAGCGGGAGCACCGGGGAGCTGTTTTTT.

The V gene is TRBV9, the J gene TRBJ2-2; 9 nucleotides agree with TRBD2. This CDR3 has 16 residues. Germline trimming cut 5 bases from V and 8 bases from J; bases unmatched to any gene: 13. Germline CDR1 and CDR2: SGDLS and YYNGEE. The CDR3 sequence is CASSQTHSGGLGELFF. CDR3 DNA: TGTGCCAGCAGTCAAACACATAGCGGGGGATTGGGGGAGCTGTTTTTT.